This TCR beta chain stems from a study of cytomegalovirus exposure and HLA in healthy donors. General study points: In vitro assays verified that a few CMV-associated chains recognized CMV antigens specifically. There were several of the most significant clusters that appeared linked to common viral pathogens in a later analysis. Cytomegalovirus status was reportedly diagnosed by the classifier with high specificity and sensitivity. In a later analysis, compared with equally common non-associated chains, HLA-associated beta chains were more expanded.

The PCR used 60 Vbeta and 13 Jbeta primers. Assay: immunoSEQ multiplex PCR; the TCRdb copy retains only in-frame clones and omits some. The sample shows approximately 200,000 clones, roughly 80% of them seen only once. V was trimmed by 1 base and J by 7 bases, leaving 11 bases between them. CDR3 length: 13 amino acids. Germline V gene sequence: CDR1 SQVTM, CDR2 ANQGSEA. In the case of this clone: Its matching antigen is unknown.

The TCR sequence derives from a woman between 50 and 59 years old in good health and CMV-seropositive. Sample: PBMCs. V and J are TRBV29-1 and TRBJ2-4; D ambiguous. For the CDR3, the DNA is TGCAGCGTTGAAGGTGCCAACTGGAACATTCAGTACTTC. Its protein is CSVEGANWNIQYF.